The 22 T cell receptor beta chains presented below share a single source sample, sequenced in a study of control samples from healthy donors and cancer patients. Assay used: immunoSEQ multiplex PCR; TCRdb lists only in-frame clones, some missing. This sample has approximately 110,000 clones; 80% to 95% occur once, and the top ten carry 6.5% to 9%. Sequenced input: blood. These receptors all stem from a young woman in good health.

The chain employs TRBV30 and TRBJ2-2, with D perhaps given as TRBD1 or TRBD2 (5 bases each). The CDR3 covers 13 residues. V was pared by 1 base and J by 6 bases, with 9 bases between. Per germline, CDR1 GTSNPN and CDR2 SVGIG (reference sequence). The CDR3 region is CAWSEMGAGELFF. The CDR3 nucleotides read TGTGCCTGGAGTGAGATGGGGGCCGGGGAGCTGTTTTTT.

The V and J genes are TRBV3-1 (or the pseudogene TRBV3-2) and TRBJ1-1; 8 positions agree with TRBD1. The CDR3 length is 12 residues. CDR1 and CDR2 from the germline V gene are LGHDT and YNNKEL (reference sequence). The ends lost 10 bases at V and 2 bases at J; junction bases unmatched: 3. The CDR3 here is CATGQGNTEAFF. CDR3 coding DNA: TGTGCCACTGGACAGGGTAACACTGAAGCTTTCTTT.

This chain connects TRBV4-3 to TRBJ2-5; 9 positions agree with TRBD2. This CDR3 contains 17 residues. V gave up 1 base and J gave up 5 bases; unmatched junction bases: 11. Per the germline V gene, CDR1 is LGHNA and CDR2 is YSLEER. The DNA for the CDR3 is TGCGCCAGCAGCCAAGGGGCGGGGGGGCCCCTTGTTGAGACCCAGTACTTC. Translated, it gives CASSQGAGGPLVETQYF.

V and J are TRBV5-4 and TRBJ2-3, with 10 bases matching TRBD2. CDR1 SGHNT and CDR2 YYREEE come from the germline V gene (reference sequence). The CDR3 loop spans 18 amino acids. The V and J ends lost 10 bases and 2 bases, in that order; junction bases with no gene match: 19. The CDR3 coding sequence is TGTGCCGCAAACGTCAGGCAGCGGGAGGGAGATAACACAGATACGCAGTATTTT. Its translation: CAANVRQREGDNTDTQYF.

CDR3 DNA sequence: TGTGCCAGCAGCTTGGTGCAGGGCGAGACCCAGTACTTC. It is translated as CASSLVQGETQYF. The genes are TRBV5-4 and TRBJ2-5; D might be TRBD1 (5 bases). Germline loops: CDR1 SGHNT, CDR2 YYREEE (reference sequence). Trimming left V 0 bases short and J 5 bases short, with 8 bases between. The CDR3 consists of 13 residues.

This chain joins TRBV7-2 and TRBJ2-2; 7 nucleotides line up with TRBD1. The germline gives CDR1 SGHTA, CDR2 FQGNSA. The ends lost 5 bases at V and 3 bases at J; junction bases unmatched: 6. The CDR3 runs 15 residues. The CDR3 DNA is TGTGCCAGCAGCAAACCAGGGGGTTACACCGGGGAGCTGTTTTTT. It specifies CASSKPGGYTGELFF.

The chain combines TRBV24-1 with TRBJ2-4; the match to TRBD1 covers 10 bases. The CDR3 is made up of 14 amino acids. V lost 4 bases, J lost 8 bases, and 4 bases stayed unmatched. CDR1 and CDR2 (germline): KGHDR, SFDVKD. The DNA for the CDR3 is TGTGCCACCAGTGACTCCGGACAGGGGGACATTCAGTACTTC. This sequence encodes CATSDSGQGDIQYF.

The chain recombines TRBV18 with TRBJ2-1; 7 bases fit TRBD1. The CDR3 sequence is 13 residues long. Trimming at V came to 6 bases and at J to 9 bases, leaving 8 bases not matched to a gene. Germline loops: CDR1 KGHSH, CDR2 LQKENI. The CDR3: CASSHDRASEQFF. In nucleotides, the CDR3 is TGTGCCAGCTCCCACGACAGGGCGTCTGAGCAGTTCTTC.

The chain links TRBV30 to TRBJ2-7, with D possibly TRBD1 on 6 matching bases. The CDR3 runs 13 residues. The germline CDR1 and CDR2 sequences are GTSNPN and SVGIG (reference sequence). Between the trimmed V and J ends, which lost 2 bases and 7 bases, there was a span of 15 bases. The DNA for the CDR3 is TGTGCCTGGAGTTCACAGGGCTGGGGAGAGCAGTACTTC. Translation gives CAWSSQGWGEQYF.

V gene TRBV2 combines with J gene TRBJ2-4; D not certain. Germline V gene data show CDR1 as SNHLY and CDR2 as FYNNEI. V dropped 8 bases and J dropped 7 bases, with 12 bases sitting between them. The CDR3 has 12 amino acids. CDR3 DNA sequence: TGTGCCAGCGGCACTTGGTTGAACATTCAGTACTTC. Protein: CASGTWLNIQYF.

This sequence joins TRBV7-2 and TRBJ1-4; 7 bases are a match to TRBD1. The ends lost 2 bases at V and 8 bases at J; junction bases unmatched: 8. The CDR3 totals 15 residues. From germline, CDR1 is SGHTA and CDR2 FQGNSA. The CDR3 sequence is CASSLNQGVWEKLFF. The DNA of the CDR3 is TGTGCCAGCAGCTTAAATCAGGGGGTGTGGGAAAAACTGTTTTTT. Full variable domain (missing parts from reference TRBV7-2 and TRBJ1-4): GAGVSQSPSNKVTEKGKDVELRCDPISGHTALYWYRQSLGQGLEFLIYFQGNSAPDKSGLPSDRFSAERTGGSVSTLTIQRTQQEDSAVYLCASSLNQGVWEKLFFGSGTQLSVL.

This clone was picked up one time. V is TRBV13 and J is TRBJ1-2; D is perhaps TRBD1 (5 bases). CDR1 is PRHDT and CDR2 is FYEKMQ in the germline V gene (reference sequence). Trimming took off 4 bases at V and 3 bases at J, with 18 bases between the two ends. The CDR3 totals 16 residues. CDR3 residues: CASSSPTWGPYYGYTF. The CDR3, as DNA: TGTGCCAGCAGCTCCCCCACCTGGGGCCCCTACTATGGCTACACCTTC.

This clone occurred a few times. The rearrangement links TRBV6-5 to TRBJ1-5; TRBD1 agrees at 10 bases. The J segment lost 5 bases and the V segment lost 6 bases, leaving 7 bases of the junction unmatched. Germline CDR1 is MNHEY and CDR2 is SVGAGI. The CDR3 length is 15 residues. CDR3 DNA sequence: TGTGCCAGCAGGACCACCGGGACAGGGGATCAGCCCCAGCATTTT. Amino acid sequence: CASRTTGTGDQPQHF.

The chain employs TRBV14 and TRBJ2-7; D might be TRBD1 (6 bases). Trimming left V 0 bases short and J 0 bases short, with 9 bases between. In germline, CDR1 is SGHDN, CDR2 FVKESK. This CDR3 is built from 15 residues. Written as DNA, the CDR3 is TGTGCCAGCAGCCAAGAACAGGGAAACTCCTACGAGCAGTACTTC. Protein product: CASSQEQGNSYEQYF.

This clone has just one count. The chain recombines TRBV6-6 with TRBJ1-5; a possible D gene is TRBD1 (5 bases). The length of the CDR3 is 13 residues. Germline V gene data show CDR1 as MNHNY and CDR2 as SVGAGI (reference sequence). Trimming removed 5 bases from V and 0 bases from J, with 5 bases in between. The CDR3 protein is CASSGASNQPQHF. The CDR3 DNA is TGTGCCAGCAGTGGGGCTAGCAATCAGCCCCAGCATTTT.

The chain has TRBV12-3 or TRBV12-4 and TRBJ2-4; D ambiguous. Trimming took 6 bases from V and 0 from J, leaving 6 bases between them. The CDR3 loop spans 13 amino acids. In DNA, the CDR3 is TGTGCCAGCAGCCTACTAGCCAAAAACATTCAGTACTTC. Translated: CASSLLAKNIQYF.

The V and J genes are TRBV6-2 or TRBV6-3 and TRBJ2-3; D might be TRBD1 (5 bases). CDR1 and CDR2 from the germline V gene are MNHEY and SVGEGT. CDR3 length: 17 amino acids. Between the trimmed V and J ends, which lost 5 bases and 4 bases, there was a span of 22 bases. The CDR3 loop is CASSPLSAQGSPDTQYF. CDR3 coding DNA: TGTGCCAGCAGTCCCCTGTCGGCGCAGGGATCACCAGATACGCAGTATTTT.

The chain has TRBV5-5 and TRBJ2-7, with 8 nucleotides matching TRBD1. Per germline, CDR1 SGHKS and CDR2 YYEKEE (reference sequence). This CDR3 comprises 15 residues. Losses at the gene ends were 5 bases for V and 0 bases for J; bases not matched to a gene: 7. CDR3 loop: CASRNPGQGSYEQYF. As DNA, the CDR3 is TGTGCCAGCAGAAACCCAGGACAGGGCTCCTACGAGCAGTACTTC. Together with reference TRBV5-5 and TRBJ2-7, the CDR3 gives the full variable domain: DAGVTQSPTHLIKTRGQQVTLRCSPISGHKSVSWYQQVLGQGPQFIFQYYEKEERGRGNFPDRFSARQFPNYSSELNVNALLLGDSALYLCASRNPGQGSYEQYFGPGTRLTVT.

This chain links TRBV7-9 with TRBJ2-1; D uncertain. CDR3 length equals 12 residues. Germline loops: CDR1 SEHNR, CDR2 FQNEAQ (reference sequence). Between the trimmed V and J ends, which lost 6 bases and 7 bases, there was a span of 10 bases. CDR3 sequence (DNA): TGTGCCAGCAGACAAGACGAGAATGAGCAGTTCTTC. It yields the protein CASRQDENEQFF.

This clone has just one count. The V gene is TRBV19, the J gene TRBJ1-1; the D is unclear. Per germline, CDR1 LNHDA and CDR2 SQIVND (reference sequence). The CDR3 sequence is 12 residues long. V gave up 3 bases and J gave up 1 base, with 3 bases separating them. The CDR3 bases are TGTGCCAGTAGTATCGGGAACACTGAAGCTTTCTTT. It translates to CASSIGNTEAFF.

The V gene is TRBV28, the J gene TRBJ1-6, with 8 bases lining up with TRBD1. CDR3 length: 18 amino acids. Trimming took 3 bases from V and 5 from J; bases not matched to a gene: 12. CDR1 is MDHEN, CDR2 SYDVKM, per germline. The CDR3 is CASSLVRQGSVNNSPLHF. The DNA for the CDR3 is TGTGCCAGCAGTTTGGTGAGACAGGGGTCGGTAAATAATTCACCCCTCCACTTT.

This sequence joins TRBV7-2 and TRBJ2-2; D gene ambiguous. Germline lookup yields CDR1 SGHTA and CDR2 FQGNSA. V was trimmed by 5 bases and J by 2 bases, leaving 3 bases between them. This CDR3 has 12 residues. CDR3 loop: CASSRNTGELFF. The CDR3 region has the DNA TGTGCCAGCAGCCGTAACACCGGGGAGCTGTTTTTT.